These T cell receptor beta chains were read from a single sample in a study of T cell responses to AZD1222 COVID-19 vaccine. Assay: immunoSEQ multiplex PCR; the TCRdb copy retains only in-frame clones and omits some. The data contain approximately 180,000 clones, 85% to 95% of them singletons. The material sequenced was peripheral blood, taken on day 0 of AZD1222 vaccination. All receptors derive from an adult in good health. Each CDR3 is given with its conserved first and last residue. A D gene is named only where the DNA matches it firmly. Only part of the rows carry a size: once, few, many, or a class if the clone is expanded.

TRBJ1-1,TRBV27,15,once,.,TGTGCCAGCAGTTTATACGGACGGCTGAACACTGAAGCTTTCTTT,CASSLYGRLNTEAFF
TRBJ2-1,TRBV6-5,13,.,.,TGTGCCAGCAGTTTTCTGGGGGGCAATGAGCAGTTCTTC,CASSFLGGNEQFF
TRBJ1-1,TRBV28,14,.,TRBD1,TGTGCCAGCATCCAACCCACAGGGGACACTGAAGCTTTCTTT,CASIQPTGDTEAFF
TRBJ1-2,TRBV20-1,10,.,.,TGCAGTGCTACTCTGGGCGGCTACACCTTC,CSATLGGYTF
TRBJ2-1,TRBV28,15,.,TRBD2,TGTGCCAGCAGTTCCACGGGACTAGCGGGGAACTCCGGCATCTTC,CASSSTGLAGNSGIF
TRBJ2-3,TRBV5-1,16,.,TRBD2,TGCGCCAGCAGCCCATACCTAACGGGAGGATCAGATACGCAGTATTTT,CASSPYLTGGSDTQYF
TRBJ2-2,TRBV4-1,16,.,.,TGCGCCAGCAGCCGAACACCCGTCGCGAACACCGGGGAGCTGTTTTTT,CASSRTPVANTGELFF
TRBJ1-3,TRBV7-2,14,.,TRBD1,TGTGCCAGCAGCCCGGGACAGGGCGGAAACACCATATATTTT,CASSPGQGGNTIYF
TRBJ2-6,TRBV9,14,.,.,TGTGCCAGCAGCGTAGGACCTGGGGCCAACGTCCTGACTTTC,CASSVGPGANVLTF
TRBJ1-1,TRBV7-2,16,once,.,TGTGCCAGCAGCTTACGGCAGGGGAGTGTCGGGACTGAAGCTTTCTTT,CASSLRQGSVGTEAFF
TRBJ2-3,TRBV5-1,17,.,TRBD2,TGCGCCAGCAGCCCCCCGGGACTAGCGGGAGTGAAAGATACGCAGTATTTT,CASSPPGLAGVKDTQYF
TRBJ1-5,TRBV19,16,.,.,TGTGCCAGTAGTACCTCGGGCCAGCTGGCCAATCAGCCCCAGCATTTT,CASSTSGQLANQPQHF
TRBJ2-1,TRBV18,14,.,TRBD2,TGTGCCAGCTCACCGACTAGCGGGGACGATGAGCAGTTCTTC,CASSPTSGDDEQFF
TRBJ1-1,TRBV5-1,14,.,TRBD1,TGCGCCAGCAGCCTTGGGACAGGGGACACTGAAGCTTTCTTT,CASSLGTGDTEAFF
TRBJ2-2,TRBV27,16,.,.,TGTGCCAGCAGTTTAAAAGACGGGTTGTACACCGGGGAGCTGTTTTTT,CASSLKDGLYTGELFF
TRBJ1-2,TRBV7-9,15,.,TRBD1,TGTGCCAGCAGCGTCTCGGGACAGGTGAACTATGGCTACACCTTC,CASSVSGQVNYGYTF
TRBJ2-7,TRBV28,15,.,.,TGTGCCAGCGGAACTCCGGGATCGTCCCCCTACGAGCAGTACTTC,CASGTPGSSPYEQYF
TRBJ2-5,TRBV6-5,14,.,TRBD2,TGTGCCAGCAGTTACCGGACTAGCTCCGGGACCCAGTACTTC,CASSYRTSSGTQYF
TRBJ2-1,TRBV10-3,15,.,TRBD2,TGTGCCATCAGTATGGGAGCGGGAGGGAGGTATGAGCAGTTCTTC,CAISMGAGGRYEQFF
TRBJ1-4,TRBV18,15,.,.,TGTGCCAGCTCACCGAGGGAGTCAACTAATGAAAAACTGTTTTTT,CASSPRESTNEKLFF
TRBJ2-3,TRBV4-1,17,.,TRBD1,TGCGCCAGCAGCCCCCTATCGACAGGGGGCCAAACAGATACGCAGTATTTT,CASSPLSTGGQTDTQYF
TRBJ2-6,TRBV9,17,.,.,TGTGCCAGCAGCGTAGGAATAGGCCACGCTGGGGCCAACGTCCTGACTTTC,CASSVGIGHAGANVLTF
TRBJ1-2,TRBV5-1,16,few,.,TGCGCCAGCAGCTCGGAACGGGACACTAAGGACTATGGCTACACCTTC,CASSSERDTKDYGYTF
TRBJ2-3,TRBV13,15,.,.,TGTGCCAGCAGTATGTTCCCCAGCAACGCAGATACGCAGTATTTT,CASSMFPSNADTQYF
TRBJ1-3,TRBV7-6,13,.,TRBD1,TGTGCCAGCCGAGGGGGCTGGGGAAACACCATATATTTT,CASRGGWGNTIYF
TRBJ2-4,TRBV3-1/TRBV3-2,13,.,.,TGTGCCAGCTTATTTATGGGGAAAAACATTCAGTACTTC,CASLFMGKNIQYF
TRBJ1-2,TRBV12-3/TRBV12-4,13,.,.,TGTGCCAGCAGCAAGGGAGGGGACTATGGCTACACCTTC,CASSKGGDYGYTF
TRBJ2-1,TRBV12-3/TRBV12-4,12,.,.,TGTGCCAGCAGTCCCGGGCAGGATGAGCAGTTCTTC,CASSPGQDEQFF
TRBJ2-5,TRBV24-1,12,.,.,TGTGCCACCAGTGTTCCCCAGGGGACCCAGTACTTC,CATSVPQGTQYF
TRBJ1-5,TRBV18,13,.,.,TGTGCCAGCTCAGAAGACAGGAGTCAGCCCCAGCATTTT,CASSEDRSQPQHF